This T cell receptor (beta chain) is drawn from a study of identifying expanded T cells in peripheral blood. During the collection period, no donor immune events like infections were recorded. Assay used: immunoSEQ multiplex PCR; TCRdb lists only in-frame clones, some missing. The sample lists 75,000 to 95,000 clones; about nine tenths were seen once. The CDR3 is 15 residues long. Looked up from germline, CDR1 is SGDLS and CDR2 is YYNGEE. Trimming took 2 bases from V and 5 from J; bases not matched to a gene: 3. This sequence was found in a person aged 18 to 75 in good health. The genes are TRBV9 and TRBJ2-3, with 12 bases aligning to TRBD2. Sequences were obtained from blood. CDR3 coding DNA: TGTGCCAGCAGCGTCGGACTAGCGGGGAGAGATACGCAGTATTTT. The encoded protein is CASSVGLAGRDTQYF.